The 11 T cell receptor beta chains below come from one sample, sequenced in a study of blood T cell repertoires in COVID-19. TCRdb's copy holds only in-frame clones and misses some; the assay was immunoSEQ multiplex PCR. This sample carries around 190,000 clones, roughly 78% of them seen once, and the ten largest clones take approximately 6.2%. The specimen was peripheral blood. These receptors were taken from a man aged 65-85 years with active or convalescent COVID-19.

The chain couples TRBV14 to TRBJ2-3; 10 bases agree with TRBD1. Germline CDR1 is SGHDN and CDR2 is FVKESK. This CDR3 has 15 residues. After removal of 5 bases from V and 4 bases from J, the junction contained 6 bases not matched to a gene. The CDR3: CASSSRTGGADTQYF. CDR3 bases: TGTGCCAGCAGCTCTCGGACAGGGGGTGCAGATACGCAGTATTTT.

The V gene is TRBV12-3 or TRBV12-4, the J gene TRBJ2-1; 8 bases fit TRBD1. This CDR3 spans 13 amino acids. Trimming took 5 bases from V and 9 from J; bases not matched to a gene: 6. CDR3 DNA sequence: TGTGCCAGCAGTCTCGGACAGGGAATTGAGCAGTTCTTC. The encoded protein is CASSLGQGIEQFF.

The chain couples TRBV6-5 to TRBJ2-2; 7 positions match TRBD1. The V gene's germline CDR1 is MNHEY and CDR2 SVGAGI. This CDR3 contains 15 residues. Losses at the gene ends were 9 bases for V and 1 base for J; bases not matched to a gene: 8. The CDR3 coding sequence is TGTGCCAGTTTCCCCGGGACAGAGAACACCGGGGAGCTGTTTTTT. Translation: CASFPGTENTGELFF.

The V and J genes are TRBV7-9 and TRBJ1-2; TRBD1 matches at 7 bases. Losses at the gene ends were 3 bases for V and 5 bases for J; bases not matched to a gene: 6. CDR3 size: 14 residues. CDR1 is SEHNR and CDR2 is FQNEAQ in the germline V gene (reference sequence). The CDR3 coding sequence is TGTGCCAGCAGCTTGACAGGGTCCAGATATGGCTACACCTTC. It yields the protein CASSLTGSRYGYTF.

V is TRBV27 and J is TRBJ1-5; TRBD1 agrees at 7 bases. In germline, CDR1 is MNHEY, CDR2 SMNVEV (reference sequence). The V gene end was trimmed by 6 bases and the J gene end by 0 bases; junction bases not matched to a gene: 8. The CDR3 runs to 16 residues. The CDR3 nucleotides read TGTGCCAGCAGCTCCACAGGGGCCTATAGCAATCAGCCCCAGCATTTT. Translated, it gives CASSSTGAYSNQPQHF.

The chain carries TRBV10-3 and TRBJ2-1; 7 bases line up with TRBD1. J gave up 8 bases and V 4 bases, and 8 bases lay outside the gene matches. CDR3 length: 14 amino acids. Germline V gene lookup returns CDR1 ENHRY and CDR2 SYGVKD. This CDR3 reads CAISGVTGTYEQFF. CDR3 bases: TGTGCCATCAGTGGGGTGACAGGGACCTATGAGCAGTTCTTC.

CDR3 DNA sequence: TGTGCCAGCAGCTTGGAGGACAGGGGGAGGGAGCAGTACTTC. It yields the protein CASSLEDRGREQYF. The rearrangement joins TRBV5-5 to TRBJ2-7; 10 positions match TRBD1. CDR1 SGHKS and CDR2 YYEKEE come from the germline V gene (reference sequence). The CDR3 is 14 amino acids. Trimming took 0 bases from V and 7 from J; bases not matched to a gene: 4.

CDR3 in amino acids: CASSESIVGAGETQYF. Here the CDR3 DNA reads TGCGCCAGCAGTGAGTCGATCGTAGGGGCCGGTGAGACCCAGTACTTC. The chain recombines TRBV10-1 with TRBJ2-5, with D possibly being TRBD1 (5 bases). V dropped 0 bases and J dropped 5 bases, with 16 bases sitting between them. This CDR3 comprises 16 residues. Germline values: CDR1 WNHNN, CDR2 SYGVQD (reference sequence).

The chain recombines TRBV19 with TRBJ1-2, with unresolved D. CDR3 length: 16 amino acids. The V end lost 5 bases, the J end lost 0 bases, and 16 bases lay between the germline ends. Germline values: CDR1 LNHDA, CDR2 SQIVND (reference sequence). In DNA form, the CDR3 reads TGTGCCAGTAGTGGCCGCCAAGAACCAACTAACTATGGCTACACCTTC. As protein: CASSGRQEPTNYGYTF.

CDR3 amino acids: CASSFAGGEVAFF. In DNA, the CDR3 is TGCGCCAGCAGCTTCGCAGGAGGGGAGGTAGCTTTCTTT. The J gene is TRBJ1-1, the V gene TRBV5-1, with a possible D match to TRBD1 (5 bases). Trimming removed 2 bases at V and 10 bases at J, with 15 bases between. The CDR3 loop spans 13 amino acids. The germline gives CDR1 SGHRS, CDR2 YFSETQ.

J is TRBJ2-1 and V is TRBV18, with TRBD1 matching over 7 bases. Trimming took 3 bases from V and 5 from J; bases not matched to a gene: 7. The CDR3 length is 15 residues. Germline V gene data show CDR1 as KGHSH and CDR2 as LQKENI. The CDR3 region has the DNA TGTGCCAGCTCACCTACTACCGGGACAGACAATGAGCAGTTCTTC. Its protein is CASSPTTGTDNEQFF.